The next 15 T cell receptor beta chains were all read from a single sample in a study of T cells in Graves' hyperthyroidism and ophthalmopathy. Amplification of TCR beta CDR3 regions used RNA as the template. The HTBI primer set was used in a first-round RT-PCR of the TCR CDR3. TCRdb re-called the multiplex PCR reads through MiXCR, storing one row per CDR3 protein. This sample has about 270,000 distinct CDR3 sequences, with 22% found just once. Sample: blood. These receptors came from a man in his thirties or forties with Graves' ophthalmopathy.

The DNA of the CDR3 is TGCGCCAGCAGCCTAATTGCGGGGAGCACTGAAGCTTTCTTT. This codes for CASSLIAGSTEAFF. The chain employs TRBV5-1 and TRBJ1-1; D remains unclear. Between the trimmed V and J ends, which lost 4 bases and 4 bases, there was a span of 14 bases. The CDR3 is 14 amino acids. The germline gives CDR1 SGHRS, CDR2 YFSETQ. The variable domain in full, completed from reference TRBV5-1 and TRBJ1-1, reads KAGVTQTPRYLIKTRGQQVTLSCSPISGHRSVSWYQQTPGQGLQFLFEYFSETQRNKGNFPGRFSGRQFSNSRSEMNVSTLELGDSALYLCASSLIAGSTEAFFGQGTRLTVV.

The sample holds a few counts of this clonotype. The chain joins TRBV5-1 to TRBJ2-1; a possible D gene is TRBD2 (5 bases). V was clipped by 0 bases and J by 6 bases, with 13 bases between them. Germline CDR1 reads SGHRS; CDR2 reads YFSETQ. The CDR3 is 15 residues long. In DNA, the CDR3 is TGCGCCAGCAGCTTGGGAGGGAGCCCTACCAATGAGCAGTTCTTC. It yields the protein CASSLGGSPTNEQFF. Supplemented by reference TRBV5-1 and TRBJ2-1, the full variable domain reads KAGVTQTPRYLIKTRGQQVTLSCSPISGHRSVSWYQQTPGQGLQFLFEYFSETQRNKGNFPGRFSGRQFSNSRSEMNVSTLELGDSALYLCASSLGGSPTNEQFFGPGTRLTVL.

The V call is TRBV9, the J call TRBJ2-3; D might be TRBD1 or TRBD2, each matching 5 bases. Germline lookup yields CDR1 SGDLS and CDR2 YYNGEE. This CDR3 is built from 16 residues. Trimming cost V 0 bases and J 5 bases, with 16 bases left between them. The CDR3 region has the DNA TGTGCCAGCAGCGTAGGGTGGGTGGATGGGGGAGATACGCAGTATTTT. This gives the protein CASSVGWVDGGDTQYF.

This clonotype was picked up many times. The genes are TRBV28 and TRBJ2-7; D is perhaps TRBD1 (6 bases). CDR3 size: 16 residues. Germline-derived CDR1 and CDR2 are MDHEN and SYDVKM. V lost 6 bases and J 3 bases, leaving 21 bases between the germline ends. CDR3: CASSLPRDTVRYEQYF. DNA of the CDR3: TGTGCCAGCAGCTTACCTCGGGACACCGTACGCTACGAGCAGTACTTC.

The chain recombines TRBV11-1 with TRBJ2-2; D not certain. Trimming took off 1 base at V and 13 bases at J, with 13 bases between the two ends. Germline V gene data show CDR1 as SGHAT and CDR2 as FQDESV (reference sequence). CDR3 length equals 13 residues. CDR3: CASSLGGYPSLFF. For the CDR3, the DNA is TGTGCCAGCAGCTTAGGCGGCTACCCTTCGCTGTTTTTT. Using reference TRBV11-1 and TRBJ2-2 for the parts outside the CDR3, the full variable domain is EAEVAQSPRYKITEKSQAVAFWCDPISGHATLYWYRQILGQGPELLVQFQDESVVDDSQLPKDRFSAERLKGVDSTLKIQPAELGDSAMYLCASSLGGYPSLFFGEGSRLTVL.

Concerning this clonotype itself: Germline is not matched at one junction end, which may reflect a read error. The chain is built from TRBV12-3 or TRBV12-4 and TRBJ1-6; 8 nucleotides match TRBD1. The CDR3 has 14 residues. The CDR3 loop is CASAGTGYSSPLHF. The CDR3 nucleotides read TGTGCCAGTGCTGGGACAGGCTATAGTTCACCCCTCCACTTT.

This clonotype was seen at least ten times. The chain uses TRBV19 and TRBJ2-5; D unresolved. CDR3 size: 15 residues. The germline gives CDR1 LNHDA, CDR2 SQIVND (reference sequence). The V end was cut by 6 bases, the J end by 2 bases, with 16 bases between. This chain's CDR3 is CASSRTAVNQETQYF. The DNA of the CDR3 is TGTGCCAGTAGCCGGACCGCCGTAAATCAAGAGACCCAGTACTTC.

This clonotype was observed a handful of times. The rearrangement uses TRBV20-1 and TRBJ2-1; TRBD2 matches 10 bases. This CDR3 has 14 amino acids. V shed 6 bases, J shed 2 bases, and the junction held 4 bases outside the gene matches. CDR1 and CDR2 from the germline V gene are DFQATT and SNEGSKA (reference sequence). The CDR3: CSAESGRAYNEQFF. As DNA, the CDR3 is TGCAGTGCGGAGAGCGGGAGGGCCTACAATGAGCAGTTCTTC.

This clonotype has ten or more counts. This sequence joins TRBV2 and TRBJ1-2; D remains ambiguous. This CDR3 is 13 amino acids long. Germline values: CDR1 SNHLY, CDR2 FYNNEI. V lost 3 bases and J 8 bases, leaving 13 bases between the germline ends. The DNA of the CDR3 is TGTGCCAGCAGTGATAAGGTCTATGGAGGCTACACCTTC. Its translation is CASSDKVYGGYTF.

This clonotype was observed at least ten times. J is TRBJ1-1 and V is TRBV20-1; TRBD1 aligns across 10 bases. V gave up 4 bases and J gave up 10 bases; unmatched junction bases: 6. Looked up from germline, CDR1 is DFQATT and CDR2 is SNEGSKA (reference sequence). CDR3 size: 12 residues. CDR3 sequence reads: CSATGTGVSAFF. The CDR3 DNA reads TGCAGTGCTACAGGGACAGGGGTATCAGCTTTCTTT.

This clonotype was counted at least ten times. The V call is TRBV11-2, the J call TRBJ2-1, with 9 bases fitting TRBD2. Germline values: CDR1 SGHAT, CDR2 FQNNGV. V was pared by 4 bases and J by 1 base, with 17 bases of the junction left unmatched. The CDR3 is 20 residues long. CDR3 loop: CASSSGWGLASRESYNEQFF. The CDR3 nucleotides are TGTGCCAGCAGCTCAGGGTGGGGACTAGCTTCTCGAGAATCCTACAATGAGCAGTTCTTC.

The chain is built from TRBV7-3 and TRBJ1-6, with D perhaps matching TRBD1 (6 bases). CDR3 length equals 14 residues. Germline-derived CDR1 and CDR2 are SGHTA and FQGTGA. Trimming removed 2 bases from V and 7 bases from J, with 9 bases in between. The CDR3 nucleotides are TGTGCCAGCAGCTTATACAGGGAAAATTCACCCCTCCACTTT. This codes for CASSLYRENSPLHF. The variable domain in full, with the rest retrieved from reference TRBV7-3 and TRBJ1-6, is GAGVSQTPSNKVTEKGKYVELRCDPISGHTALYWYRQSLGQGPEFLIYFQGTGAADDSGLPNDRFFAVRPEGSVSTLKIQRTERGDSAVYLCASSLYRENSPLHFGNGTRLTVT.

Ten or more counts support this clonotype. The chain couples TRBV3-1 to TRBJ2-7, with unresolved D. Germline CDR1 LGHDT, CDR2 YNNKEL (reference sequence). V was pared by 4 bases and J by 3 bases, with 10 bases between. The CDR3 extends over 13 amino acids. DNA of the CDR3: TGTGCCAGCAGCCCAGCTTACGGCTACGAGCAGTACTTC. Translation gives CASSPAYGYEQYF.

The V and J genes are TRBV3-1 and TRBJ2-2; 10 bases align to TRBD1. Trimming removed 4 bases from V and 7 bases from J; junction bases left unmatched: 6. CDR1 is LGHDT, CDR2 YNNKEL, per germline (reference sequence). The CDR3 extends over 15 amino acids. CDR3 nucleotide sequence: TGTGCCAGCAGCCTACGACAGGGGGCTATCGGGGAGCTGTTTTTT. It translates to CASSLRQGAIGELFF.

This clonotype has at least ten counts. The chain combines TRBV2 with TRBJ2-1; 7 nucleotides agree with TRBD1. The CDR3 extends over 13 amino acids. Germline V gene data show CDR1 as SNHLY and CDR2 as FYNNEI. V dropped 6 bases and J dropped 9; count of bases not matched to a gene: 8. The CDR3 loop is CASRGTDVSEQFF. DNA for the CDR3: TGTGCCAGCAGGGGGACAGATGTCAGTGAGCAGTTCTTC. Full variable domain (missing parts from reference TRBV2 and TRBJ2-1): EPEVTQTPSHQVTQMGQEVILRCVPISNHLYFYWYRQILGQKVEFLVSFYNNEISEKSEIFDDQFSVERPDGSNFTLKIRSTKLEDSAMYFCASRGTDVSEQFFGPGTRLTVL.